The 32 T cell receptor beta chains presented below share a single source sample, sequenced in a study of identical twins. TCRdb independently ran MiXCR on the 5' RACE reads; one entry per CDR3 protein. Of 450,000 to 650,000 distinct CDR3 sequences listed, roughly 15% are singletons. These data were also reused for a study on yellow fever vaccine responses in identical twins.

Input material: CD4+ T cells sorted from blood. The source of these receptors is a young woman in good health.

The chain uses TRBV6-5 and TRBJ1-1, with a possible D match to TRBD1 (5 bases). Trimming removed 0 bases from V and 1 base from J, with 12 bases in between. CDR3 length: 16 amino acids. The germline CDR1 and CDR2 sequences are MNHEY and SVGAGI. The CDR3 coding sequence is TGTGCCAGCAGTTACTCGATAGGGACCCCGAACACTGAAGCTTTCTTT. It specifies CASSYSIGTPNTEAFF.

This clonotype has just a few counts. This rearrangement joins TRBV9 to TRBJ2-3; TRBD2 matches at 9 bases. The CDR3 is made up of 16 amino acids. Germline loops: CDR1 SGDLS, CDR2 YYNGEE. With V trimmed by 0 bases and J by 6 bases, 8 bases remained unmatched. The CDR3 loop reads CASSVVGGGDMDTQYF. Here the CDR3 DNA reads TGTGCCAGCAGCGTAGTTGGCGGGGGGGATATGGATACGCAGTATTTT. The full variable domain, its missing parts supplied by reference TRBV9 and TRBJ2-3, is DSGVTQTPKHLITATGQRVTLRCSPRSGDLSVYWYQQSLDQGLQFLIQYYNGEERAKGNILERFSAQQFPDLHSELNLSSLELGDSALYFCASSVVGGGDMDTQYFGPGTRLTVL.

The gene calls are TRBV28 and TRBJ2-3, with 9 positions matching TRBD1. The CDR3 covers 15 residues. The germline V gene has CDR1 MDHEN and CDR2 SYDVKM. With V trimmed by 5 bases and J by 6 bases, 9 bases remained unmatched. The CDR3 coding sequence is TGTGCCAGCAGTCGATCCGGGACAGGGATGGATACGCAGTATTTT. This codes for CASSRSGTGMDTQYF.

This clonotype was detected a few times. The chain recombines TRBV12-3 or TRBV12-4 with TRBJ2-3; D is uncertain. The ends were cut back, 4 bases at V and 0 bases at J, with 11 bases in the middle. This CDR3 contains 15 residues. This chain's CDR3 is CASSSFNPSTDTQYF. The CDR3, as DNA: TGTGCCAGCAGTTCCTTCAATCCTAGCACAGATACGCAGTATTTT.

In its sample, this clonotype was seen many times. V usage is TRBV12-3 or TRBV12-4 and J usage is TRBJ2-1; TRBD2 aligns across 7 bases. Trimming at V came to 3 bases and at J to 8 bases, leaving 10 bases not matched to a gene. The length of the CDR3 is 15 residues. As DNA, the CDR3 is TGTGCCAGCAGTTTTTGGCGGGGGAATCTCTATGAGCAGTTCTTC. Encoded protein: CASSFWRGNLYEQFF.

This clonotype was counted only a few times. The CDR3 is CSAGDRGGGGDTQYF. CDR3 nucleotides: TGCAGTGCGGGCGATCGTGGGGGTGGGGGTGATACGCAGTATTTT. The chain employs TRBV20-1 and TRBJ2-3; tentatively, D is TRBD1 or TRBD2 (5 bases each). The V end lost 6 bases, the J end lost 6 bases, and 22 bases lay between the germline ends. Germline CDR1 is DFQATT and CDR2 is SNEGSKA (reference sequence). The CDR3 contains 15 residues.

This clonotype was recorded at least ten times. The CDR3 loop is CSAFPAGGRFTYGYTF. CDR3 in DNA: TGCAGTGCTTTCCCCGCAGGGGGCCGTTTTACCTATGGCTACACCTTC. This chain uses TRBV20-1 with TRBJ1-2; 8 bases line up with TRBD1. Per the germline V gene, CDR1 is DFQATT and CDR2 is SNEGSKA (reference sequence). The J segment lost 4 bases and the V segment lost 5 bases, leaving 15 bases of the junction unmatched. The CDR3 loop spans 16 amino acids.

This chain uses TRBV29-1 with TRBJ1-3; 9 positions agree with TRBD1. With 6 bases clipped from V and 6 bases from J, the junction kept 9 bases outside the gene matches. Germline CDR1 reads SQVTM; CDR2 reads ANQGSEA. The CDR3 is 14 residues long. The CDR3 protein is CSVTPGTGLNTIYF. CDR3 in DNA: TGCAGCGTGACTCCCGGGACAGGGCTAAACACCATATATTTT.

This clonotype appeared a few times. The V gene is TRBV7-8, the J gene TRBJ2-5; D not certain. Germline V gene data show CDR1 as SGHVS and CDR2 as FQNEAQ. The V end lost 5 bases, the J end lost 3 bases, and 4 bases lay between the germline ends. The CDR3 runs to 11 residues. CDR3 in amino acids: CASSIKETQYF. The DNA for the CDR3 is TGTGCCAGCAGCATTAAAGAGACCCAGTACTTC.

This clonotype occurred a few times. The J gene is TRBJ2-7, the V gene TRBV12-3 or TRBV12-4; 11 positions match TRBD2. The junction had 11 bases not matched to a gene; V was cut back by 9 bases and J by 4 bases. The CDR3 totals 15 residues. In DNA, the CDR3 is TGTGCCAGTACGACCGGGGGACTAGCGGTTTACGAGCAGTACTTC. This sequence encodes CASTTGGLAVYEQYF.

The CDR3 nucleotides read TGTGCCAGCCCCCCCCCAGGGCCTACTAGCGGGAGCTCCTACGAGCAGTACTTC. Translating gives CASPPPGPTSGSSYEQYF. V gene TRBV28 combines with J gene TRBJ2-7; 11 bases are a match to TRBD2. This CDR3 is 18 amino acids long. Germline loops: CDR1 MDHEN, CDR2 SYDVKM. The V and J ends lost 8 bases and 0 bases, in that order; junction bases with no gene match: 15.

This clonotype was counted a few times. J is TRBJ2-3 and V is TRBV5-1; D is uncertain. Germline V gene sequence: CDR1 SGHRS, CDR2 YFSETQ. CDR3 length equals 14 residues. V was pared by 0 bases and J by 3 bases, with 8 bases between. The DNA of the CDR3 is TGCGCCAGCAGCTTGGCCGTCTGGACAGATACGCAGTATTTT. This sequence encodes CASSLAVWTDTQYF.

This clonotype was seen at least ten times. The J gene is TRBJ2-3, the V gene TRBV5-1, with TRBD2 matching 7 bases. The CDR3 contains 15 residues. The ends lost 4 bases at V and 0 bases at J; junction bases unmatched: 5. The germline V gene encodes CDR1 SGHRS and CDR2 YFSETQ. The CDR3 sequence is CASSKGLTSTDTQYF. CDR3 nucleotides: TGCGCCAGCAGCAAGGGACTAACTAGCACAGATACGCAGTATTTT.

The chain has TRBV5-1 and TRBJ2-1, with D perhaps TRBD2 (5 bases). This CDR3 spans 13 amino acids. The germline V gene encodes CDR1 SGHRS and CDR2 YFSETQ. V gave up 3 bases and J gave up 5 bases, with 9 bases separating them. The DNA of the CDR3 is TGCGCCAGCAGCTCTACGGGAAACAATGAGCAGTTCTTC. Its translation: CASSSTGNNEQFF.

This clonotype was recorded many times. This chain connects TRBV5-1 to TRBJ2-7; no firm D call. V shed 4 bases and J shed 2 bases, with 19 bases lying between them. The CDR3 has 16 amino acids. The germline V gene encodes CDR1 SGHRS and CDR2 YFSETQ. CDR3 sequence: CASSNPQNSRPYEQYF. The CDR3 DNA reads TGCGCCAGCAGCAACCCTCAGAACAGTCGCCCCTACGAGCAGTACTTC.

This clonotype was counted a few times. This rearrangement joins TRBV7-2 to TRBJ1-5; D remains unclear. CDR1 SGHTA and CDR2 FQGNSA come from the germline V gene. This CDR3 is built from 14 residues. Trimming pared 5 bases from V and 2 bases from J, leaving 10 bases between. Written as DNA, the CDR3 is TGTGCCAGCAGCGCGGGGTATGGCAATCAGCCCCAGCATTTT. This sequence encodes CASSAGYGNQPQHF.

The rearrangement joins TRBV4-1 to TRBJ1-3; D unresolved. There are 16 residues in the CDR3. Germline CDR1 is MGHRA and CDR2 is YSYEKL. The V gene lost 1 base and the J gene lost 0 bases, with 10 bases spanning the gap. CDR3 sequence (DNA): TGCGCCAGCAGCCAAGGCTCCATCTTCTCTGGAAACACCATATATTTT. It specifies CASSQGSIFSGNTIYF.

The chain carries TRBV3-1 and TRBJ2-5; TRBD2 is a possible D gene (5 bases). The CDR3 loop spans 15 amino acids. V was trimmed by 4 bases and J by 0 bases, leaving 12 bases between them. Germline CDR1 and CDR2: LGHDT and YNNKEL (reference sequence). The CDR3 nucleotides are TGTGCCAGCAGCCCTAAGCGGCGACACCAAGAGACCCAGTACTTC. Translated, it gives CASSPKRRHQETQYF.

The chain uses TRBV20-1 and TRBJ1-4; D gene unclear. Germline assignment: CDR1 DFQATT and CDR2 SNEGSKA (reference sequence). The CDR3 loop spans 13 amino acids. V gave up 6 bases and J gave up 6 bases, with 14 bases separating them. The CDR3 sequence is CSALPRTDEKLFF. The DNA of the CDR3 is TGCAGTGCCCTCCCACGGACGGATGAAAAACTGTTTTTT.

This clonotype was seen only a few times. This chain links TRBV2 with TRBJ2-1; D possibly corresponds to TRBD2 (5 bases). The germline V and J ends were trimmed by 6 bases and 3 bases, with 9 bases remaining between them. Per germline, CDR1 SNHLY and CDR2 FYNNEI. This CDR3 comprises 13 residues. The CDR3 spells CASRTGIYNEQFF. The CDR3 nucleotides read TGTGCCAGCAGAACCGGGATCTACAATGAGCAGTTCTTC. Full variable domain (missing parts from reference TRBV2 and TRBJ2-1): EPEVTQTPSHQVTQMGQEVILRCVPISNHLYFYWYRQILGQKVEFLVSFYNNEISEKSEIFDDQFSVERPDGSNFTLKIRSTKLEDSAMYFCASRTGIYNEQFFGPGTRLTVL.

This chain connects TRBV20-1 to TRBJ2-7; 13 bases line up with TRBD2. The germline CDR1 and CDR2 sequences are DFQATT and SNEGSKA (reference sequence). Trimming took 1 base from V and 7 from J; bases not matched to a gene: 10. The length of the CDR3 is 16 residues. CDR3 in amino acids: CSARGPGGTSGMEQYF. For the CDR3, the DNA is TGCAGTGCTAGAGGACCGGGGGGGACTAGCGGGATGGAGCAGTACTTC.

CDR3 region: CSARGAGKETQYF. DNA for the CDR3: TGCAGTGCTAGAGGGGCAGGAAAAGAGACCCAGTACTTC. The J gene is TRBJ2-5, the V gene TRBV20-1; D not resolved. Germline CDR1 DFQATT, CDR2 SNEGSKA (reference sequence). The CDR3 extends over 13 amino acids. V was pared by 1 base and J by 3 bases, with 9 bases between.

The rearrangement uses TRBV7-9 and TRBJ2-1, with D perhaps TRBD1 or TRBD2 (6 bases each). The germline V and J ends were trimmed by 8 bases and 8 bases, with 13 bases remaining between them. The CDR3 has 12 residues. Germline lookup yields CDR1 SEHNR and CDR2 FQNEAQ (reference sequence). The CDR3 is CASRRGRDEQFF. CDR3 bases: TGTGCCAGCCGTCGGGGGCGAGATGAGCAGTTCTTC.

The chain couples TRBV9 to TRBJ2-7; D ambiguous. Germline lookup yields CDR1 SGDLS and CDR2 YYNGEE. The V end lost 1 base, the J end lost 7 bases, and 12 bases lay between the germline ends. There are 13 residues in the CDR3. The CDR3 is CASSVQDGWEQYV. The CDR3 coding sequence is TGTGCCAGCAGCGTACAGGACGGATGGGAGCAGTACGTC.

This clonotype has only a few counts. The CDR3: CASSLTQGAYEQFF. The DNA of the CDR3 is TGCGCCAGCAGCTTAACGCAGGGGGCCTATGAGCAGTTCTTC. The gene calls are TRBV5-1 and TRBJ2-1; TRBD1 agrees at 8 bases. V was pared by 2 bases and J by 8 bases, with 6 bases of the junction left unmatched. The V gene's germline CDR1 is SGHRS and CDR2 YFSETQ. This CDR3 comprises 14 residues.

This clonotype has a handful of counts. The gene calls are TRBV10-3 and TRBJ2-2; 8 bases match TRBD2. This CDR3 region has 14 residues. Germline lookup yields CDR1 ENHRY and CDR2 SYGVKD. The V gene end was trimmed by 6 bases and the J gene end by 3 bases; junction bases not matched to a gene: 3. CDR3 region: CAIRQAGDTGELFF. As DNA, the CDR3 is TGTGCCATCAGACAAGCGGGGGACACCGGGGAGCTGTTTTTT.

This clonotype has only a few counts. J is TRBJ2-6 and V is TRBV5-1, with 7 bases lining up with TRBD2. This CDR3 is built from 17 residues. Germline trimming cut 8 bases from V and 0 bases from J; bases unmatched to any gene: 11. In germline, CDR1 is SGHRS, CDR2 YFSETQ. The CDR3 here is CASAGTTYYSGANVLTF. The CDR3 DNA reads as TGCGCCAGTGCCGGGACTACATATTACTCTGGGGCCAACGTCCTGACTTTC.

The chain joins TRBV6-1 to TRBJ2-2; 9 bases are a match to TRBD1. V was pared by 6 bases and J by 5 bases, with 7 bases of the junction left unmatched. Germline V gene lookup returns CDR1 MNHNS and CDR2 SASEGT. The CDR3 is made up of 15 amino acids. The CDR3: CASSRDRVGTGELFF. The CDR3 DNA reads TGTGCCAGCAGCAGGGACAGGGTAGGGACCGGGGAGCTGTTTTTT.

This clonotype occurred a few times. The gene calls are TRBV12-5 and TRBJ1-5; D ambiguous. V lost 5 bases to trimming and J lost 4 bases, with 6 bases between them. From germline, CDR1 is LGHNT and CDR2 FRNRAP. CDR3 length equals 12 residues. The DNA of the CDR3 is TGTGCTAGTGGTCCGACTAATCAGCCCCAGCATTTT. Its protein product is CASGPTNQPQHF.

This rearrangement joins TRBV12-3 or TRBV12-4 to TRBJ2-7, with TRBD1 matching 9 bases. V was pared by 6 bases and J by 4 bases, with 7 bases of the junction left unmatched. There are 14 residues in the CDR3. CDR3 in DNA: TGTGCCAGCAGCCCAGACAGGGGGAAGTACGAGCAGTACTTC. It translates to CASSPDRGKYEQYF.

This chain uses TRBV10-3 with TRBJ2-2; D not certain. V dropped 6 bases and J dropped 2 bases, with 10 bases sitting between them. CDR1 is ENHRY, CDR2 SYGVKD, per germline. This CDR3 spans 14 amino acids. The CDR3 protein is CAIRGQRNTGELFF. The CDR3 DNA reads as TGTGCCATCAGAGGGCAGCGAAACACCGGGGAGCTGTTTTTT.

The chain recombines TRBV20-1 with TRBJ1-5; 8 bases are shared with TRBD1. After removal of 0 bases from V and 0 bases from J, the junction contained 4 bases not matched to a gene. The germline CDR1 and CDR2 sequences are DFQATT and SNEGSKA (reference sequence). This CDR3 is built from 16 residues. The CDR3 DNA sequence: TGCAGTGCTAGAGACGGGACAGGAGTTAGCAATCAGCCCCAGCATTTT. Protein product: CSARDGTGVSNQPQHF.